Following are 19 T cell receptor beta chains from one sample sequenced in a study of metastatic and nonmetastatic thyroid tumors. Each patient went into thyroid surgery without having received any treatment. Through MiXCR, TCRdb re-clonotyped the PCR reads. The data show tens of thousands of clones, 22% seen once. The sample was blood. The receptor source for this set is a male donor with papillary thyroid cancer or a benign thyroid nodule (not recorded which). Some clones in this sample may be carry-over from other donors' samples.

Comments on this clone: Germline and junction disagree at one end, which may indicate a read error. This chain connects TRBV7-9 to TRBJ2-7, with D tentatively TRBD1 (6 bases). The V gene's germline CDR1 is SEHNR and CDR2 FQNEAQ (reference sequence). The CDR3 loop spans 11 amino acids. The CDR3 here is CASSLTGEQYF. CDR3 coding DNA: TGTGCCAGTAGCTTGACAGGAGAGCAGTACTTC.

There are a few counts of this clone. This chain links TRBV29-1 with TRBJ1-6; D possibly corresponds to TRBD1 (5 bases). CDR1 is SQVTM and CDR2 is ANQGSEA in the germline V gene. CDR3 size: 13 residues. V shed 6 bases and J shed 6 bases, with 12 bases lying between them. The chain's CDR3 is CSVAGTGNSPLHF. The CDR3 region has the DNA TGCAGCGTCGCCGGGACGGGTAATTCACCCCTCCACTTT.

This clone was seen a single time. The J gene is TRBJ2-7, the V gene TRBV30, with 7 bases matching TRBD2. V lost 0 bases and J lost 0; bases outside the gene matches: 5. The germline V gene has CDR1 GTSNPN and CDR2 SVGIG (reference sequence). This CDR3 spans 15 amino acids. In nucleotides, the CDR3 is TGTGCCTGGAGTGTAGCAGGGAGGGTCTCCTACGAGCAGTACTTC. Protein: CAWSVAGRVSYEQYF.

The V call is TRBV30, the J call TRBJ2-2; 8 bases agree with TRBD2. This CDR3 has 16 residues. Losses at the gene ends were 2 bases for V and 4 bases for J; bases not matched to a gene: 9. CDR1 is GTSNPN, CDR2 SVGIG, per germline (reference sequence). DNA of the CDR3: TGTGCCTGGAGTTTTCTGCGGGGGGCGCGCACCGGGGAGCTGTTTTTT. Translated: CAWSFLRGARTGELFF. Full variable domain (missing parts from reference TRBV30 and TRBJ2-2): SQTIHQWPATLVQPVGSPLSLECTVEGTSNPNLYWYRQAAGRGLQLLFYSVGIGQISSEVPQNLSASRPQDRQFILSSKKLLLSDSGFYLCAWSFLRGARTGELFFGEGSRLTVL.

This clone has only a few counts. This may arise from a read error, as a much more abundant clone is one base away. This chain links TRBV28 with TRBJ2-1; D ambiguous. Germline CDR1 MDHEN, CDR2 SYDVKM. The CDR3 totals 12 residues. This chain's CDR3 is CSSSFLTNEQFF. The CDR3 nucleotides read TGTTCCAGCAGTTTCCTCACTAATGAGCAGTTCTTC.

This clone was picked up many times. The rearrangement uses TRBV5-1 and TRBJ2-7, with D possibly being TRBD1 (6 bases). Germline V gene data show CDR1 as SGHRS and CDR2 as YFSETQ. The CDR3 is 16 amino acids. V was cut by 4 bases and J by 0 bases, with 17 bases left in between. CDR3 sequence: CASSVTTGVSSYEQYF. The DNA for the CDR3 is TGCGCCAGCAGCGTGACGACAGGCGTAAGCTCCTACGAGCAGTACTTC.

This clone was found many times. This chain links TRBV3-1 with TRBJ2-7; no clear D. From germline, CDR1 is LGHDT and CDR2 YNNKEL (reference sequence). The CDR3 has 15 amino acids. V lost 0 bases to trimming and J lost 6 bases, with 15 bases between them. Written as DNA, the CDR3 is TGTGCCAGCAGCCAAGATCTCGGATCTACCGGCGAGCAGTACTTC. Encoded protein: CASSQDLGSTGEQYF.

This clone was seen many times. The chain links TRBV19 to TRBJ2-2; D is unresolved. Per the germline V gene, CDR1 is LNHDA and CDR2 is SQIVND (reference sequence). Trimming took off 5 bases at V and 1 base at J, with 8 bases between the two ends. This CDR3 is 14 amino acids long. The CDR3 sequence is CASSLGQNTGELFF. The CDR3 DNA follows: TGTGCCAGTAGTCTAGGCCAGAACACCGGGGAGCTGTTTTTT.

This clone was seen many times. The chain combines TRBV6-2 or TRBV6-3 with TRBJ2-7; D is unresolved. Germline V lookup: CDR1 MNHEY, CDR2 SVGEGT. The CDR3 has 16 residues. Deletions cut 5 bases from V and 2 bases from J, with 19 bases between. The CDR3: CASSKTTLRRPYEQYF. The DNA for the CDR3 is TGTGCCAGCAGTAAGACGACTTTGCGGAGACCCTACGAGCAGTACTTC.

This rearrangement joins TRBV18 to TRBJ1-2; maybe TRBD1 (5 bases). Trimming left V 6 bases short and J 7 bases short, with 12 bases between. In germline, CDR1 is KGHSH, CDR2 LQKENI. This CDR3 is 12 amino acids long. As DNA, the CDR3 is TGTGCCAGCTCCCCGGGGGGGTTTGGCTACACCTTC. This encodes CASSPGGFGYTF.

The chain couples TRBV13 to TRBJ2-7, with a weak D call TRBD2 (6 bases). The CDR3 is made up of 15 amino acids. Germline V gene data show CDR1 as PRHDT and CDR2 as FYEKMQ (reference sequence). Trimming took off 5 bases at V and 4 bases at J, with 18 bases between the two ends. CDR3 DNA sequence: TGTGCCAGCAGCGGCGGGACGGTGAATCGTTACGAGCAGTACTTC. Amino acid sequence: CASSGGTVNRYEQYF.

Many counts were recorded for this clone. The rearrangement links TRBV28 to TRBJ1-2; D call uncertain. CDR1 and CDR2 from the germline V gene are MDHEN and SYDVKM. Trimming took off 1 base at V and 3 bases at J, with 18 bases between the two ends. The CDR3 is 17 amino acids. CDR3 amino acids: CASSLSTTPRWYYGYTF. The CDR3 DNA sequence: TGTGCCAGCAGTTTATCGACCACGCCGCGGTGGTACTATGGCTACACCTTC.

Here the CDR3 reads CASSLPYVRDSLYEQYF. In DNA form, the CDR3 reads TGTGCCAGCAGCCTTCCATACGTCCGGGACAGTCTCTACGAGCAGTACTTC. This sequence joins TRBV28 and TRBJ2-7; TRBD1 agrees at 7 bases. Trimming removed 6 bases from V and 3 bases from J; junction bases left unmatched: 17. This CDR3 has 17 residues. Germline V gene sequence: CDR1 MDHEN, CDR2 SYDVKM.

The CDR3 DNA reads TGTGCCAGCAGCTTAGAGAGGCGGGAGTACTACGAGCAGTACTTC. Amino acids: CASSLERREYYEQYF. The rearrangement links TRBV11-2 to TRBJ2-7; TRBD2 matches at 7 bases. With V trimmed by 0 bases and J by 3 bases, 5 bases remained unmatched. Germline V gene data show CDR1 as SGHAT and CDR2 as FQNNGV. The CDR3 consists of 15 residues.

This clone was counted at least ten times. This chain connects TRBV5-6 to TRBJ2-7; a possible D gene is TRBD1 (5 bases). Trimming took 2 bases from V and 2 from J, leaving 11 bases between them. This CDR3 has 14 amino acids. Germline V lookup: CDR1 SGHDT, CDR2 YYEEEE. For the CDR3, the DNA is TGTGCCAGCAGCTTTGCAGGGAACCCCTACGAGCAGTACTTC. This translates into CASSFAGNPYEQYF.

This clone was detected many times. The DNA of the CDR3 is TGTGCCAGCTATGATCCTGGAAACACCATATATTTT. Protein: CASYDPGNTIYF. This chain links TRBV6-1 with TRBJ1-3; no reliable D call. V was shortened by 8 bases and J by 2 bases, with 7 bases between the two germline ends. Germline loops: CDR1 MNHNS, CDR2 SASEGT. The CDR3 is made up of 12 amino acids.

The chain combines TRBV15 with TRBJ2-2; the match to TRBD2 covers 8 bases. V dropped 5 bases and J dropped 5; count of bases not matched to a gene: 4. Germline V lookup: CDR1 LNHNV, CDR2 YYDKDF (reference sequence). CDR3 length equals 14 residues. CDR3 sequence reads: CATSLAGPTGELFF. DNA for the CDR3: TGTGCCACCAGCTTAGCGGGGCCTACCGGGGAGCTGTTTTTT.

V gene TRBV9 combines with J gene TRBJ2-1; TRBD2 matches 11 bases. V lost 4 bases, J lost 4 bases, and 7 bases stayed unmatched. CDR3 length: 16 residues. Germline V gives CDR1 SGDLS, CDR2 YYNGEE. CDR3 sequence: CASSPTLAGGYNEQFF. The CDR3 DNA follows: TGTGCCAGCAGCCCAACTCTAGCGGGAGGTTACAATGAGCAGTTCTTC.

With regard to this clone: A read error may explain this, as a much larger clone is one base away. V gene TRBV7-9 combines with J gene TRBJ2-5, with 7 bases that match TRBD2. The CDR3 contains 14 residues. The germline gives CDR1 SEHNR, CDR2 FQNEAQ (reference sequence). This chain's CDR3 is CDSSSQGGKETQYF. The CDR3 DNA reads as TGTGACAGCAGCTCCCAGGGAGGGAAAGAGACCCAGTACTTC.